Shown below are 31 T cell receptor beta chains from a single sample sequenced in a study of human T cells and chemical hapten exposure. TCRdb processed the RACE reads anew with MiXCR; each CDR3 protein has one entry. In the table there are 95,000 or so distinct CDR3 sequences, 10% to 13% of which are singletons. Time point denoted: patch test 1, 2 weeks after DPC sensitization. Treatment given: therapeutic diphenylcyclopropenone sensitization with weekly scalp DPC. The material was whole blood, obtained in connection with sensitization to the hapten diphenylcyclopropenone (DPC). These receptors were taken from a man aged 35 to 55 with alopecia areata. Some clones in this sample may be carry-over from other donors' samples.

The CDR3 nucleotides read TGTGCCAGCAGCTTATTCAGGGGGCGAAACACTGAAGCTTTCTTT. This gives the protein CASSLFRGRNTEAFF. The genes are TRBV7-8 and TRBJ1-1; TRBD1 matches at 8 bases. CDR1 and CDR2 (germline): SGHVS, FQNEAQ. J was trimmed by 2 bases and V by 2 bases; bases with no gene match: 4. CDR3 length equals 15 residues.

This chain joins TRBV28 and TRBJ2-7; the D call may be TRBD1 or TRBD2 (5 bases each). The CDR3 totals 16 residues. V lost 6 bases, J lost 0 bases, and 18 bases lay in between. Germline V lookup: CDR1 MDHEN, CDR2 SYDVKM. DNA for the CDR3: TGTGCCAGCAGACCGAGAGGGACCTCCTACTCCTACGAGCAGTACTTC. It codes for CASRPRGTSYSYEQYF.

This clonotype came up a few times. The gene calls are TRBV25-1 and TRBJ2-3, with 7 bases that match TRBD1. CDR1 and CDR2 (germline): MGHDK, SYGVNS. The CDR3 extends over 14 amino acids. J was trimmed by 2 bases and V by 3 bases; bases with no gene match: 2. DNA of the CDR3: TGTGCCAGCAGTGAGGGACAGCCCACAGATACGCAGTATTTT. This translates into CASSEGQPTDTQYF.

In this sample, this clonotype turned up a few times. V gene TRBV11-3 combines with J gene TRBJ2-1; D perhaps matches TRBD1 (5 bases). The length of the CDR3 is 15 residues. V was pared by 1 base and J by 5 bases, with 12 bases between. The germline V gene encodes CDR1 SGHNT and CDR2 YENEEA. The CDR3 region is CASSLAGILNNEQFF. The CDR3 nucleotides read TGTGCCAGCAGCTTAGCAGGGATTCTAAACAATGAGCAGTTCTTC.

As regards this clonotype: With a much larger clone just one base away, this may be a read error. The V and J genes are TRBV12-3 or TRBV12-4 and TRBJ1-5; the match to TRBD1 covers 8 bases. CDR3 length equals 14 residues. V lost 6 bases and J lost 9; bases outside the gene matches: 10. Here the CDR3 DNA reads TGTGCCAGCAGGTCCCAGGGGGCCATTCGGCCCCAGCATTTT. This translates into CASRSQGAIRPQHF.

This clonotype was observed at least ten times. The V gene is TRBV18, the J gene TRBJ1-2; TRBD1 matches 10 bases. This CDR3 has 15 residues. Germline values: CDR1 KGHSH, CDR2 LQKENI. V gave up 2 bases and J gave up 0 bases; unmatched junction bases: 0. This CDR3 reads CASSPGQGANYGYTF. CDR3 nucleotides: TGTGCCAGCTCACCAGGACAGGGGGCTAACTATGGCTACACCTTC.

The chain couples TRBV29-1 to TRBJ2-3, with D hard to call. The ends were cut back, 7 bases at V and 0 bases at J, with 14 bases in the middle. The CDR3 extends over 14 amino acids. Germline CDR1 is SQVTM and CDR2 is ANQGSEA. The CDR3 bases are TGCAGCGCCCTAGGTCGTTCTAGCACAGATACGCAGTATTTT. This sequence encodes CSALGRSSTDTQYF.

This clonotype showed up just a few times. CDR3 DNA: TGCAGCGTTGGTAACACCAAAAACATTCAGTACTTC. As protein: CSVGNTKNIQYF. The V call is TRBV29-1, the J call TRBJ2-4; D is unresolved. The CDR3 sequence is 12 residues long. V lost 4 bases and J lost 2, with 6 bases in between. Germline V gene sequence: CDR1 SQVTM, CDR2 ANQGSEA.

This clonotype came up many times. The V call is TRBV6-1, the J call TRBJ1-5, with a tentative D call TRBD1 (5 bases). CDR1 MNHNS and CDR2 SASEGT come from the germline V gene. The CDR3 has 14 amino acids. V lost 2 bases, J lost 5 bases, and 10 bases lay in between. CDR3 residues: CASSEQGADQPQHF. CDR3 bases: TGTGCCAGCAGTGAACAGGGAGCGGATCAGCCCCAGCATTTT.

This clonotype has a count of ten or more. The chain combines TRBV5-6 with TRBJ2-7, with 9 bases lining up with TRBD2. With 5 bases clipped from V and 12 bases from J, the junction kept 15 bases outside the gene matches. Germline V gene data show CDR1 as SGHDT and CDR2 as YYEEEE. This CDR3 is 14 amino acids long. The chain's CDR3 is CASSWGREGFSTYV. For the CDR3, the DNA is TGTGCCAGCAGTTGGGGGCGGGAGGGTTTCTCGACGTACGTC.

This clonotype was seen at least ten times. V usage is TRBV5-1 and J usage is TRBJ1-1; TRBD1 aligns across 9 bases. The V and J ends lost 0 bases and 8 bases, in that order; junction bases with no gene match: 2. CDR1 and CDR2 from the germline V gene are SGHRS and YFSETQ. There are 13 residues in the CDR3. CDR3 DNA: TGCGCCAGCAGCTTGGCCGGGACAGGGGAAGCTTTCTTT. Protein sequence: CASSLAGTGEAFF.

Only a few counts were recorded for this clonotype. V and J are TRBV6-6 and TRBJ1-1, with 10 bases that match TRBD1. The CDR3 contains 11 residues. CDR1 MNHNY and CDR2 SVGAGI come from the germline V gene (reference sequence). Unmatched junction bases numbered 4, after V lost 8 bases and J lost 10 bases. The DNA of the CDR3 is TGTGCCAGCCGACAGGGGGCTGGAGCTTTCTTT. Translation: CASRQGAGAFF.

V is TRBV12-3 or TRBV12-4 and J is TRBJ2-4; D is perhaps TRBD2 (6 bases). The CDR3 spans 13 residues. V was cut by 5 bases and J by 6 bases, with 11 bases left in between. The CDR3 loop reads CASSRLVGNIQYF. CDR3 DNA: TGTGCCAGCAGTCGACTAGTTGGAAACATTCAGTACTTC.

The chain carries TRBV29-1 and TRBJ2-5; 13 nucleotides agree with TRBD2. V lost 5 bases and J lost 6; bases outside the gene matches: 9. CDR1 is SQVTM and CDR2 is ANQGSEA in the germline V gene. This CDR3 has 15 amino acids. CDR3 coding DNA: TGCAGCGTTTCCGGGACTAGCGGGATTCGAAAGACCCAGTACTTC. It encodes CSVSGTSGIRKTQYF. Filled out from reference TRBV29-1 and TRBJ2-5, the complete variable domain reads SAVISQKPSRDICQRGTSLTIQCQVDSQVTMMFWYRQQPGQSLTLIATANQGSEATYESGFVIDKFPISRPNLTFSTLTVSNMSPEDSSIYLCSVSGTSGIRKTQYFGPGTRLLVL.

In this sample, this clonotype turned up many times. The CDR3 reads CASGRLDSSYNSPLHF. The DNA for the CDR3 is TGTGCCAGCGGTCGGCTGGACAGCTCCTATAATTCACCCCTCCACTTT. This chain connects TRBV27 to TRBJ1-6; D may be TRBD1 (6 bases). Trimming removed 8 bases at V and 0 bases at J, with 14 bases between. Germline V gives CDR1 MNHEY, CDR2 SMNVEV (reference sequence). The CDR3 runs to 16 residues.

This clonotype was counted a few times. The gene calls are TRBV7-2 and TRBJ1-1; possibly TRBD1 for D (6 bases). This CDR3 is 15 amino acids long. Trimming pared 1 base from V and 2 bases from J, leaving 11 bases between. Germline V gene lookup returns CDR1 SGHTA and CDR2 FQGNSA. CDR3 DNA: TGTGCCAGCAGCTTAGGTCTGACAGGCAACACTGAAGCTTTCTTT. It translates to CASSLGLTGNTEAFF.

This clonotype was observed a handful of times. This sequence joins TRBV11-3 and TRBJ2-1; 12 bases match TRBD2. The V and J ends lost 4 bases and 3 bases, in that order; junction bases with no gene match: 4. The CDR3 loop spans 16 amino acids. Germline CDR1 and CDR2: SGHNT and YENEEA. The DNA for the CDR3 is TGTGCCAGCAGCTCCGGGACTAGCGGGTTCTACAATGAGCAGTTCTTC. This translates into CASSSGTSGFYNEQFF.

This clonotype was seen a handful of times. The genes are TRBV12-3 or TRBV12-4 and TRBJ2-2; D may be TRBD1 (6 bases). The CDR3 sequence is 15 residues long. V shed 5 bases and J shed 5 bases, with 15 bases lying between them. The DNA of the CDR3 is TGTGCCAGCAGTACAGGGAGAGGGAGAACCGGGGAGCTGTTTTTT. It yields the protein CASSTGRGRTGELFF.

Ten or more counts support this clonotype. The chain is built from TRBV30 and TRBJ1-6; D is uncertain. The germline gives CDR1 GTSNPN, CDR2 SVGIG (reference sequence). The CDR3 totals 12 residues. The V and J ends lost 4 bases and 7 bases respectively, with 8 bases between them. The CDR3 loop is CAWNGLNSPLHF. CDR3 nucleotide sequence: TGTGCCTGGAACGGGTTGAATTCACCCCTCCACTTT.

This clonotype turned up a few times. The chain joins TRBV28 to TRBJ2-7; D is unclear. V gave up 6 bases and J gave up 11 bases, with 17 bases separating them. This CDR3 has 12 amino acids. Germline V gives CDR1 MDHEN, CDR2 SYDVKM. This CDR3 reads CASSAQDGLEYV. The CDR3 coding sequence is TGTGCCAGCAGCGCCCAGGACGGCCTGGAGTACGTC.

The chain carries TRBV19 and TRBJ2-2, with TRBD1 identical over 9 bases. The CDR3 contains 17 residues. V gave up 5 bases and J gave up 4 bases; unmatched junction bases: 11. CDR1 and CDR2 from the germline V gene are LNHDA and SQIVND (reference sequence). The CDR3 region is CASSSPPGTGSTGELFF. Written as DNA, the CDR3 is TGTGCCAGTAGTTCGCCTCCCGGGACAGGGAGCACCGGGGAGCTGTTTTTT. The full variable domain, rest sourced from reference TRBV19 and TRBJ2-2, is DGGITQSPKYLFRKEGQNVTLSCEQNLNHDAMYWYRQDPGQGLRLIYYSQIVNDFQKGDIAEGYSVSREKKESFPLTVTSAQKNPTAFYLCASSSPPGTGSTGELFFGEGSRLTVL.

Only a few counts were recorded for this clonotype. This sequence joins TRBV14 and TRBJ1-6, with a possible D match to TRBD1 (6 bases). This CDR3 spans 14 amino acids. In germline, CDR1 is SGHDN, CDR2 FVKESK. Trimming pared 1 base from V and 12 bases from J, leaving 13 bases between. The CDR3: CASSQGTAYLPLHF. CDR3 in DNA: TGTGCCAGCAGCCAAGGGACAGCTTATTTACCCCTCCACTTT. Complete variable domain (other parts from reference TRBV14 and TRBJ1-6): EAGVTQFPSHSVIEKGQTVTLRCDPISGHDNLYWYRRVMGKEIKFLLHFVKESKQDESGMPNNRFLAERTGGTYSTLKVQPAELEDSGVYFCASSQGTAYLPLHFGNGTRLTVT.

This clonotype has ten or more counts. The chain combines TRBV11-2 with TRBJ2-3; D is uncertain. The CDR3 extends over 11 amino acids. Germline CDR1 is SGHAT and CDR2 is FQNNGV. Trimming cost V 5 bases and J 6 bases, with 6 bases left between them. The CDR3 DNA sequence: TGTGCCAGCAGCGAACTGGATACGCAGTATTTT. This translates into CASSELDTQYF.

This clonotype was seen only a few times. CDR3 sequence reads: CASSFRSSGAALTDTQYF. The DNA for the CDR3 is TGTGCCAGCAGCTTCAGGTCTAGCGGGGCCGCCCTCACAGATACGCAGTATTTT. The J gene is TRBJ2-3, the V gene TRBV7-9, with TRBD2 matching 9 bases. V trimming: 3 bases; J trimming: 2 bases; junction bases outside the gene matches: 12. This CDR3 has 18 residues. Looked up from germline, CDR1 is SEHNR and CDR2 is FQNEAQ (reference sequence).

This clonotype has more than one count but fewer than ten. The rearrangement joins TRBV2 to TRBJ2-3, with D perhaps TRBD2 (6 bases). Germline V CDR1 and CDR2: SNHLY, FYNNEI. Trimming took 1 base from V and 2 from J, leaving 10 bases between them. This CDR3 has 15 residues. In DNA form, the CDR3 reads TGTGCCAGCAGTGAAGGGGGAGGTTCCACAGATACGCAGTATTTT. Protein: CASSEGGGSTDTQYF.

This clonotype has ten or more counts. The chain links TRBV12-3 or TRBV12-4 to TRBJ1-5; no firm D call. This CDR3 spans 12 amino acids. Trimming stripped 1 base from V and 5 bases from J, with 3 bases between. CDR3: CASSLGDQPQHF. The CDR3, as DNA: TGTGCCAGCAGTTTAGGGGATCAGCCCCAGCATTTT.

This clonotype has a count of ten or more. The J gene is TRBJ2-7, the V gene TRBV27; D is undetermined. The germline gives CDR1 MNHEY, CDR2 SMNVEV (reference sequence). Trimming stripped 0 bases from V and 2 bases from J, with 8 bases between. The CDR3 runs to 14 residues. CDR3: CASSLSYGPYEQYF. The CDR3 DNA is TGTGCCAGCAGTTTATCGTATGGGCCCTACGAGCAGTACTTC.

V gene TRBV6-2 or TRBV6-3 combines with J gene TRBJ2-7; D possibly corresponds to TRBD2 (7 bases). Trimming pared 6 bases from V and 0 bases from J, leaving 27 bases between. Germline V CDR1 and CDR2: MNHEY, SVGEGT. The CDR3 is made up of 19 amino acids. The CDR3 DNA follows: TGTGCCAGCAGAGGGGGAATCGGGACTACCGGTTTACCCTCCTACGAGCAGTACTTC. Translating gives CASRGGIGTTGLPSYEQYF.

This clonotype came up many times. The V call is TRBV4-2, the J call TRBJ2-1; a weak D match, TRBD2 (5 bases). The germline V gene has CDR1 LGHNA and CDR2 YNFKEQ. Trimming pared 0 bases from V and 5 bases from J, leaving 17 bases between. The CDR3 contains 17 residues. This chain's CDR3 is CASSQDRGPGPHNEQFF. The CDR3 DNA is TGTGCCAGCAGCCAAGATCGAGGGCCTGGCCCACACAATGAGCAGTTCTTC.

The chain is built from TRBV29-1 and TRBJ1-1, with unresolved D. This CDR3 comprises 13 residues. Deletions cut 4 bases from V and 1 base from J, with 10 bases between. Germline V lookup: CDR1 SQVTM, CDR2 ANQGSEA. The CDR3 protein is CSVGHWANTEAFF. The DNA for the CDR3 is TGCAGCGTTGGGCATTGGGCGAACACTGAAGCTTTCTTT.

The gene calls are TRBV7-2 and TRBJ2-3; D uncertain. V lost 3 bases, J lost 0 bases, and 13 bases lay in between. The CDR3 length is 16 residues. In germline, CDR1 is SGHTA, CDR2 FQGNSA. The CDR3 sequence: CASSFGAARSTDTQYF. The CDR3 region has the DNA TGTGCCAGCAGCTTCGGAGCAGCCAGGAGCACAGATACGCAGTATTTT.